The clone carrying this T cell receptor beta chain showed up many times. Its specificity is not known. TCRdb used MiXCR to reprocess the 5' RACE reads, holding one entry per CDR3 protein. The table shows roughly 130,000 distinct CDR3 sequences, with roughly 6% occurring only once. CDR3 length: 15 residues. V dropped 4 bases and J dropped 1 base, with 13 bases sitting between them. CDR1 is MGHRA, CDR2 YSYEKL, per germline. This record comes from a study of T-cell memory formation after mild COVID-19. On the study more broadly: Largely donor-specific sequence clusters came from two donors.

General study results and limits: Clones that contracted from day 15 to 85 were balanced CD4/CD8, while later expanders leaned CD4+.

The sequenced material came from PBMCs or a T cell subset sorted from them (not recorded which). This chain joins TRBV4-1 and TRBJ2-5; no clear D. The sequence was collected from an adult woman who had mild COVID-19 (a few samples of this study predate the infection). Cell type and time point are not known. The CDR3 coding sequence is TGCGCCAGCAGCCTTCTTCCAGGTCCCCAAGAGACCCAGTACTTC. Amino acid sequence: CASSLLPGPQETQYF.